The 18 T cell receptor beta chains reported below all come from one sample, sequenced in a study of early T cells in non-severe SARS-CoV-2 infection (dated by TCRdb to the early 2020s). Library construction relied on 5' RACE. Sequencing used a NextSeq 500. The raw public reads went through TCRdb reprocessing: fastp at Q25, MiXCR clone calling, in-frame beta chains kept. Every entry covers one CDR3 protein and lists the most common genes and DNA from its rows. The sample yields 86,000 or so distinct CDR3 sequences; roughly 5.7% were counted once. Of the sample, roughly 8.4% falls within the top ten clones. Source material: whole blood. These receptors all stem from an adult who was a healthcare worker with PCR-confirmed SARS-CoV-2 infection or an uninfected control (not recorded which).

This clonotype turned up a few times. This chain joins TRBV12-3 or TRBV12-4 and TRBJ2-5; 8 bases align to TRBD1. V lost 3 bases and J lost 5; bases outside the gene matches: 5. The CDR3 has 14 amino acids. The CDR3 reads CASSFGQGRETQYF. The CDR3 bases are TGTGCCAGCAGTTTCGGACAGGGACGGGAGACCCAGTACTTC.

Ten or more counts support this clonotype. CDR3 sequence (DNA): TGTGCCAGCAGCTTAGTGTTTGAGAAGCGCTCAACTAATGAAAAACTGTTTTTT. This sequence encodes CASSLVFEKRSTNEKLFF. The chain couples TRBV7-9 to TRBJ1-4; D remains unclear. This CDR3 has 18 residues. Germline-derived CDR1 and CDR2 are SEHNR and FQNEAQ (reference sequence). V was trimmed by 1 base and J by 0 bases, leaving 15 bases between them.

This clonotype was found many times. This chain links TRBV4-2 with TRBJ2-1, with 11 positions matching TRBD2. The CDR3 is 15 residues long. CDR1 is LGHNA and CDR2 is YNFKEQ in the germline V gene. Trimming cost V 4 bases and J 5 bases; bases outside gene matches: 4. The CDR3 sequence is CASSLTSGEHNEQFF. CDR3 DNA: TGTGCCAGCAGCCTGACTAGCGGGGAACACAATGAGCAGTTCTTC.

This clonotype was detected a few times. V and J are TRBV7-9 and TRBJ1-6; TRBD1 matches 7 bases. V shed 4 bases, J shed 7 bases, and the junction held 4 bases outside the gene matches. Germline V gene lookup returns CDR1 SEHNR and CDR2 FQNEAQ (reference sequence). This CDR3 comprises 14 residues. The CDR3 sequence is CASSSDRVNSPLHF. CDR3 sequence (DNA): TGTGCCAGCAGCTCAGACAGGGTCAATTCACCCCTCCACTTT.

V and J are TRBV6-2 or TRBV6-3 and TRBJ1-4, with 8 bases lining up with TRBD1. V gave up 2 bases and J gave up 5 bases; unmatched junction bases: 7. Looked up from germline, CDR1 is MNHEY and CDR2 is SVGEGT. The CDR3 contains 16 residues. CDR3 nucleotides: TGTGCCAGCAGTTACCAACCGGGACAGGCAAATGAAAAACTGTTTTTT. Its protein product is CASSYQPGQANEKLFF.

The table lists this clonotype with many counts. This chain joins TRBV2 and TRBJ2-7; possible D gene TRBD2, 5 bases. V lost 11 bases, J lost 4 bases, and 24 bases lay in between. This CDR3 region has 15 residues. The germline gives CDR1 SNHLY, CDR2 FYNNEI. The CDR3 nucleotides are TGTGCCGCGAAGTCTATTGGCAGTGAGGGATACGAGCAGTACTTC. Amino acids: CAAKSIGSEGYEQYF. The full variable domain, in which reference TRBV2 and TRBJ2-7 provide the parts outside the CDR3, is EPEVTQTPSHQVTQMGQEVILRCVPISNHLYFYWYRQILGQKVEFLVSFYNNEISEKSEIFDDQFSVERPDGSNFTLKIRSTKLEDSAMYFCAAKSIGSEGYEQYFGPGTRLTVT.

The V and J genes are TRBV30 and TRBJ2-7; D gene unclear. The V end lost 3 bases, the J end lost 3 bases, and 15 bases lay between the germline ends. Looked up from germline, CDR1 is GTSNPN and CDR2 is SVGIG (reference sequence). The CDR3 totals 14 residues. This CDR3 reads CAWSRRKNYYEQYF. CDR3 sequence (DNA): TGTGCCTGGAGCAGAAGGAAGAATTACTACGAGCAGTACTTC.

The V and J genes are TRBV5-6 and TRBJ1-3; D remains unclear. This CDR3 spans 13 amino acids. V dropped 2 bases and J dropped 4 bases, with 7 bases sitting between them. The germline V gene has CDR1 SGHDT and CDR2 YYEEEE. DNA for the CDR3: TGTGCCAGCAGCTTCTGGACCGGAAACACCATATATTTT. It encodes CASSFWTGNTIYF.

The J gene is TRBJ2-1, the V gene TRBV29-1, with unresolved D. The CDR3 covers 13 residues. V was trimmed by 5 bases and J by 0 bases, leaving 8 bases between them. Germline CDR1 reads SQVTM; CDR2 reads ANQGSEA. The CDR3 DNA is TGCAGCGTTTTTCCGGGCTCCTACAATGAGCAGTTCTTC. Translated, it gives CSVFPGSYNEQFF.

This clonotype showed up just a few times. This chain uses TRBV29-1 with TRBJ2-7, with a possible D match to TRBD1 (5 bases). V lost 6 bases and J lost 10, with 19 bases in between. Germline V lookup: CDR1 SQVTM, CDR2 ANQGSEA. The CDR3 spans 12 residues. CDR3 sequence reads: CSVKILRTYQYF. CDR3 nucleotide sequence: TGCAGCGTGAAAATCCTACGGACATACCAGTACTTC.

J is TRBJ2-2 and V is TRBV6-2 or TRBV6-3; 10 bases line up with TRBD2. The CDR3 loop spans 14 amino acids. Looked up from germline, CDR1 is MNHEY and CDR2 is SVGEGT. With V trimmed by 5 bases and J by 4 bases, 1 base remained unmatched. CDR3 sequence (DNA): TGTGCCAGCAGTAGCGGGGGGGCCACCGGGGAGCTGTTTTTT. It specifies CASSSGGATGELFF.

Many counts were recorded for this clonotype. The chain recombines TRBV7-2 with TRBJ2-5; D is perhaps TRBD2 (6 bases). V was trimmed by 5 bases and J by 2 bases, leaving 18 bases between them. Germline V lookup: CDR1 SGHTA, CDR2 FQGNSA. CDR3 size: 16 residues. CDR3 in DNA: TGTGCCAGCAGCCTCGGCCGAGCGGGCGCACAAGAGACCCAGTACTTC. This codes for CASSLGRAGAQETQYF.

This sequence joins TRBV18 and TRBJ2-2, with unresolved D. Trimming took 2 bases from V and 2 from J, leaving 12 bases between them. The CDR3 totals 16 residues. Germline V gene lookup returns CDR1 KGHSH and CDR2 LQKENI. CDR3 sequence: CASSPFVTENTGELFF. Here the CDR3 DNA reads TGTGCCAGCTCACCATTTGTGACGGAAAACACCGGGGAGCTGTTTTTT.

This clonotype showed up just a few times. This may arise from a read error, as a much more abundant clone is one base away. The V and J genes are TRBV29-1 and TRBJ2-3; 7 bases are shared with TRBD1. Trimming removed 7 bases from V and 6 bases from J; junction bases left unmatched: 4. The CDR3 is 11 amino acids. Germline V lookup: CDR1 SQVTM, CDR2 ANQGSEA. CDR3 amino acids: CSADRDDTQYF. The CDR3 nucleotides are TGCAGCGCAGACAGGGATGATACGCAGTATTTT.

This chain uses TRBV20-1 with TRBJ2-7; perhaps TRBD2 as D (6 bases). Germline CDR1 is DFQATT and CDR2 is SNEGSKA (reference sequence). The CDR3 sequence is 11 residues long. V lost 7 bases, J lost 7 bases, and 14 bases lay in between. CDR3 amino acids: CSVFDGGEQYF. The CDR3 nucleotides read TGCAGTGTCTTTGATGGGGGGGAGCAGTACTTC.

The rearrangement uses TRBV5-1 and TRBJ2-7; D not resolved. The CDR3 spans 16 residues. Germline values: CDR1 SGHRS, CDR2 YFSETQ. Trimming stripped 0 bases from V and 2 bases from J, with 15 bases between. The CDR3 bases are TGCGCCAGCAGCTTGGGGCAGGCCAAAGGACCCTACGAGCAGTACTTC. Amino acids: CASSLGQAKGPYEQYF.

This clonotype was counted many times. The chain recombines TRBV11-2 with TRBJ2-1; 12 bases are shared with TRBD2. The V gene end was trimmed by 3 bases and the J gene end by 9 bases; junction bases not matched to a gene: 6. Germline V CDR1 and CDR2: SGHAT, FQNNGV. CDR3 length equals 15 residues. The DNA for the CDR3 is TGTGCCAGCAGCTTCGGACTAGCGGGGACGGGTGAGCAGTTCTTC. Its translation is CASSFGLAGTGEQFF.

The chain combines TRBV7-2 with TRBJ1-6; D remains unclear. Trimming stripped 9 bases from V and 3 bases from J, with 9 bases between. Germline V CDR1 and CDR2: SGHTA, FQGNSA. This CDR3 contains 13 residues. The CDR3 nucleotides are TGTGCCAGTGAGGATCTCTATAATTCACCCCTCCACTTT. Protein sequence: CASEDLYNSPLHF.